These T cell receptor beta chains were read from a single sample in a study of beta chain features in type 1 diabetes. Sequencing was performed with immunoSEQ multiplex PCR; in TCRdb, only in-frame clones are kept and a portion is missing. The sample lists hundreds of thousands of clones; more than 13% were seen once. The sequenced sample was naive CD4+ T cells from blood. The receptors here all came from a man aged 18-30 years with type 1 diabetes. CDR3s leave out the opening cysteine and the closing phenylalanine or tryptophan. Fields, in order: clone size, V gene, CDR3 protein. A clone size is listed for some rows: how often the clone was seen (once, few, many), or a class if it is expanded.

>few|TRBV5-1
ASSRRDRGADTQY
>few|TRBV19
ASTGWGQETQY
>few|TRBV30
AWRPLGGQGPNEQF
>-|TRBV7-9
ASSSRQDQDYT
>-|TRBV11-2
ASATQETQY
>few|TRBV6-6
ASTRERSQY
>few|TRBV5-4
ASARGMNTEAF
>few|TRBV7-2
ASSLFGPRGTDTQY
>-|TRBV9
ASSVAGTGVTDTQY
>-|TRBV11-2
ASSRVWANEKLF
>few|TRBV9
ASSAGQGKETQY
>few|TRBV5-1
ASSLVGLQPQH
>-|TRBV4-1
ASSLPTGISGANVLT
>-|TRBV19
ASSSGSGGEQY
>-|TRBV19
ASSTLPSGPSEQY
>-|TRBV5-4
ASSLGQGEGSNEQY
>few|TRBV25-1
ASSRDVNSPLH
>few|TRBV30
AWSRQTSGNTIY
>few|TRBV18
ASSGGPLETQY
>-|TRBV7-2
ASTPMGSTDTQY
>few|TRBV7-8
ASSLALGPNPYNEQF
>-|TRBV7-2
ASSLRELTQY
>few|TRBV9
ASSVGGGYNEQF
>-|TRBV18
ASSPAGGRARDQPQH
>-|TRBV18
ASSPRGVKGYTEAF
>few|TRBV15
ATSRDDREGEQY
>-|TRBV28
ASTPLGGSYNSPLH
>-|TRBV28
ASSLRLGQGDRTGELF
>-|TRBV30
ASKTGTEQY
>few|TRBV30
AWSAGEKETQY
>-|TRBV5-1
ASSPDSFQETQY
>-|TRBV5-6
ASSRRGAYNEQF
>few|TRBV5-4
ASSFGLAGGPMNEQF
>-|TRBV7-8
ASSPAAWSDYGYT
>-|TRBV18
ASSPERDRVGEQY
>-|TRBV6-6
ASSFPAGGETQY
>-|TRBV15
ATSRVRTGEKDGYT
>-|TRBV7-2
ASSLVLAGGRETQY
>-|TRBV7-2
ASSLVEGGQEAKTQY
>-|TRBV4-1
ASSQGGGSQPQH
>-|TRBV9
ASSVGGLNTDTQY
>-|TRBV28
ASSLGGQLNQPQH
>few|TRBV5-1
ASSSDSENEKLF
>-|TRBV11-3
ASSRQGLERTEAF